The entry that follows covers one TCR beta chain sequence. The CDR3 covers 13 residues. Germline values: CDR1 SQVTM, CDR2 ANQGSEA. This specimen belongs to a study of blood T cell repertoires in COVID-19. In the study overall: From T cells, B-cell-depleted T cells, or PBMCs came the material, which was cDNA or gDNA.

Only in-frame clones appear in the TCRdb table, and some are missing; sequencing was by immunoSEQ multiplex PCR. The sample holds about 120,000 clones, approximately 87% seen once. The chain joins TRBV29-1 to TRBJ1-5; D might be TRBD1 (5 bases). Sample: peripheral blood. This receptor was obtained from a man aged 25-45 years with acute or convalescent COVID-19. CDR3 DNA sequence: TGCAGTGTCCGTAGGGGAAATGATCAGCCCCAGCATTTT. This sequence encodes CSVRRGNDQPQHF. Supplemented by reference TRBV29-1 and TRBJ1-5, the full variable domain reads SAVISQKPSRDICQRGTSLTIQCQVDSQVTMMFWYRQQPGQSLTLIATANQGSEATYESGFVIDKFPISRPNLTFSTLTVSNMSPEDSSIYLCSVRRGNDQPQHFGDGTRLSIL.